This entry features one T cell receptor beta chain sequence. Its matching antigen is unknown. The data derive from a study of T cell responses to AZD1222 COVID-19 vaccine. The study's findings and limits: The study found Spike-specific TCR breadth and depth rose after two AZD1222 doses. White British people made up most donors, females outnumbered males, and clonal diversity was possibly underestimated.

Germline CDR1 reads LGHNA; CDR2 reads YNFKEQ. Trimming cost V 6 bases and J 4 bases, with 19 bases left between them. The CDR3 runs 16 residues. The protocol was immunoSEQ multiplex PCR, while the TCRdb copy is restricted to in-frame clones and leaves out a portion. The sample holds about 67,000 clones, approximately 80% seen once. The V gene is TRBV4-2, the J gene TRBJ2-1; no clear D. The source was peripheral blood, collected on day 0 of AZD1222 vaccination. This clonotype was sampled from an adult in good health. CDR3 sequence reads: CASSLPVSIYYNEQFF. CDR3 DNA sequence: TGTGCCAGCAGTCTCCCCGTCAGCATTTATTACAATGAGCAGTTCTTC.